Listed below are T cell receptor beta chains from one sample, sequenced in a study of blood T cell repertoires in COVID-19. Assay: immunoSEQ multiplex PCR; the TCRdb copy retains only in-frame clones and omits some. The repertoire has about 150,000 clones, approximately 86% of them found once; the top ten carry approximately 8%. Material: peripheral blood. Receptors were obtained from a woman at least 80 years old with COVID-19, enrolled during active disease. CDR3s include the opening cysteine and the closing phenylalanine or tryptophan. D genes are given only for firm matches. Rows give clone size only sometimes, using once, few, many, or a class for an expanded clone.

d_call	v_call	clone_size	j_call	cdr3_nt	cdr3_aa
TRBD1	TRBV3-1/TRBV3-2	NA	TRBJ1-2	TGTGCCAGCAGCCCGGGACAGGGTCTTCGCTACACCTTC	CASSPGQGLRYTF
NA	TRBV3-1/TRBV3-2	NA	TRBJ2-5	TGTGCCAGCAGCCCAGGACTGGGAGACCACGAGACCCAGTACTTC	CASSPGLGDHETQYF
NA	TRBV10-1	once	TRBJ2-1	TGCGCCAGCAGTGAGCTGCGGGGGCCGTACAATGAGCAGTTCTTC	CASSELRGPYNEQFF
NA	TRBV28	NA	TRBJ2-7	TGTGCCAGCACCTTATTCGGGAGCTCCTACGAGCAGTACTTC	CASTLFGSSYEQYF
TRBD2	TRBV10-3	NA	TRBJ2-7	TGTGCCGCAGGACTAGGTGGCACCTACGAGCAGTACTTC	CAAGLGGTYEQYF
NA	TRBV5-1	NA	TRBJ2-1	TGCGCCAGCAGCGCCGACCCCGGTACAGGCCCAACGGAGTTCTTC	CASSADPGTGPTEFF
NA	TRBV18	NA	TRBJ1-5	TGTGCCAGCTCACCAGCCCAGTATCAGCCCCAGCATTTT	CASSPAQYQPQHF
NA	TRBV7-9	NA	TRBJ1-5	TGTGCCAGCAGCTTAGACAACCAGCCCCAGCATTTT	CASSLDNQPQHF
TRBD1	TRBV14	NA	TRBJ1-1	TGTGCCAGCAGCCAGAACAGGGGAATGAGTCTCACTGAAGCTTTCTTT	CASSQNRGMSLTEAFF
TRBD1	TRBV3-1/TRBV3-2	NA	TRBJ2-7	TGTGCCAGCAGCCGGTCCGGGACAGGGGTCGGCGAGCAGTACTTC	CASSRSGTGVGEQYF
NA	TRBV19	few	TRBJ2-1	TGTGCCAGTAGTTACCGGGTGTACAATGAGCAGTTCTTC	CASSYRVYNEQFF
TRBD1	TRBV29-1	NA	TRBJ1-5	TGCAGCGTGGGGACAGGGCCAATGGGCAATCAGCCCCAGCATTTT	CSVGTGPMGNQPQHF
TRBD1	TRBV2	NA	TRBJ1-1	TGTGCCAGCAGGGACAGGGAAGTGGCTGAAGCTTTCTTT	CASRDREVAEAFF
NA	TRBV18	once	TRBJ1-1	TGTGCCAGCTCACCGGCGGGGAAAGTCTTGAACACTGAAGCTTTCTTT	CASSPAGKVLNTEAFF
NA	TRBV7-3	NA	TRBJ2-5	TGTGCCAGCAGCCAAGAGTACCAAGAGACCCAGTACTTC	CASSQEYQETQYF
NA	TRBV12-3/TRBV12-4	NA	TRBJ2-2	TGTGCCAGCAGTTTAATGGCAAACGGGGAGCTGTTTTTT	CASSLMANGELFF
NA	TRBV18	NA	TRBJ1-5	TGTGCCAGCTCACCACCGGACTACCCAGGATATAGCAATCAGCCCCAGCATTTT	CASSPPDYPGYSNQPQHF
NA	TRBV6-5	NA	TRBJ2-5	TGTGCCAGCAGACCCGCCGGTTTGGAGACCCAGTACTTC	CASRPAGLETQYF
TRBD2	TRBV5-1	NA	TRBJ2-1	TGCGCCAGCAGCCCCGGGGTCGGGGGGAGTGGCTATGAGCAGTTCTTC	CASSPGVGGSGYEQFF
NA	TRBV25-1	NA	TRBJ2-2	TGTGCCACCTCCGAGCGAGATAAGAACACCGGGGAGCTGTTTTTT	CATSERDKNTGELFF
TRBD2	TRBV4-1	NA	TRBJ2-3	TGCGCCAGCAGCCCGCAGCGGGGGGCCAGCACAGATACGCAGTATTTT	CASSPQRGASTDTQYF
NA	TRBV27	NA	TRBJ1-2	NA	CASSLWGQGALTF
NA	TRBV29-1	NA	TRBJ2-1	TGCAGCGTTCAAAAGGGGCTAGGCTACAATGAGCAGTTCTTC	CSVQKGLGYNEQFF
NA	TRBV11-1	NA	TRBJ2-5	TGTGCCAGCGGGGCGGTTCCGCAAGAGACCCAGTACTTC	CASGAVPQETQYF
NA	TRBV10-3	once	TRBJ1-1	TGTGCCATCCGGGCCCGCGAAAGGAGGGACTCTGAAGCTTTCTTT	CAIRARERRDSEAFF
TRBD1	TRBV6-2/TRBV6-3	NA	TRBJ2-7	TGTGCCAGCAGTCGGACAGGGGGGTTCGAGCAGTACTTC	CASSRTGGFEQYF
NA	TRBV5-5	NA	TRBJ2-5	TGTGCCAGCAGCTCCCCCGGAGGGACCCAGTACTTC	CASSSPGGTQYF
NA	TRBV2	NA	TRBJ1-2	TGTGCCAGCAGTCAGACAGGAGACTATGGCTACACCTTC	CASSQTGDYGYTF
NA	TRBV2	NA	TRBJ1-4	TGTGCCAGCAGTGCGGTCGGGACTTACGGTGAAAAACTGTTTTTT	CASSAVGTYGEKLFF
TRBD1	TRBV2	NA	TRBJ1-2	TGTGCCAGCACCGGAGGGACAGGGCTCGATAACTATGGCTACACCTTC	CASTGGTGLDNYGYTF
NA	TRBV5-4	once	TRBJ2-1	TGTGCCAGCAGCACAGCGCAGAAGGGGTGGGATGAGCAGTTCTTC	CASSTAQKGWDEQFF
TRBD1	TRBV11-2	NA	TRBJ1-6	TGTGCCAGCAGCTTTCCGACAGGGCGAGGGCCCCTCCACTTT	CASSFPTGRGPLHF
NA	TRBV28	NA	TRBJ2-7	TGTGCCAGCAGTTCACCGCAAATTTTTAGAGGAGAGCAGTACTTC	CASSSPQIFRGEQYF
TRBD1	TRBV19	NA	TRBJ1-5	TGTGCCAGTAGTATCCCGGACAGGGGCGGAAGCAATCAGCCCCAGCATTTT	CASSIPDRGGSNQPQHF
NA	TRBV28	few	TRBJ2-7	TGTGCCACCGTCCTTCCCCGTGGGCTCTCCTACGAGCAGTACTTC	CATVLPRGLSYEQYF
TRBD1	TRBV6-2/TRBV6-3	few	TRBJ1-1	TGTGCCAGCAGTGGGGGACAGGGTTCGGGGCGCAAAGCTTTCTTT	CASSGGQGSGRKAFF
NA	TRBV5-6	NA	TRBJ2-6	TGTGCCAGCAGCTTCGCGGGGACCTCTGGGGCCAACGTCCTGACTTTC	CASSFAGTSGANVLTF
NA	TRBV10-2	NA	TRBJ1-1	TGCGCCAGCAGTGAGCATCCGCAACAATACATGAACACTGAAGCTTTCTTT	CASSEHPQQYMNTEAFF
TRBD2	TRBV28	few	TRBJ2-1	TGTGCCAGCAGTCCTGGAGCGGGAGCATGGAGGGAGCAGTTCTTC	CASSPGAGAWREQFF
TRBD2	TRBV5-1	NA	TRBJ2-4	TGCGCCAGCAGCTTGAGCGGGGCTGACAAAAACATTCAGTACTTC	CASSLSGADKNIQYF
TRBD2	TRBV5-1	NA	TRBJ2-7	TGCGCCAGCAGCTTCCTGGGACTAGCGGGAGGTTCCTACGAGCAGTACTTC	CASSFLGLAGGSYEQYF
TRBD1	TRBV25-1	NA	TRBJ1-1	TGTGCCAGCAGTGACCTCGGACAGGGCAACACTGAAGCTTTCTTT	CASSDLGQGNTEAFF
NA	TRBV11-3	NA	TRBJ2-3	TGTGCCAGCAGTTCCAGCGGCGGGACCACGCAGTATTTT	CASSSSGGTTQYF
TRBD1	TRBV5-1	NA	TRBJ2-2	TGCGCCAGCAGCTTTTCCGGGACAGGGGCTACCGCGAACACCGGGGAGCTGTTTTTT	CASSFSGTGATANTGELFF
NA	TRBV7-2	NA	TRBJ1-1	TGTGCCAGCAGCCTAAGGGGCGGGGGGGCTTTCTTT	CASSLRGGGAFF